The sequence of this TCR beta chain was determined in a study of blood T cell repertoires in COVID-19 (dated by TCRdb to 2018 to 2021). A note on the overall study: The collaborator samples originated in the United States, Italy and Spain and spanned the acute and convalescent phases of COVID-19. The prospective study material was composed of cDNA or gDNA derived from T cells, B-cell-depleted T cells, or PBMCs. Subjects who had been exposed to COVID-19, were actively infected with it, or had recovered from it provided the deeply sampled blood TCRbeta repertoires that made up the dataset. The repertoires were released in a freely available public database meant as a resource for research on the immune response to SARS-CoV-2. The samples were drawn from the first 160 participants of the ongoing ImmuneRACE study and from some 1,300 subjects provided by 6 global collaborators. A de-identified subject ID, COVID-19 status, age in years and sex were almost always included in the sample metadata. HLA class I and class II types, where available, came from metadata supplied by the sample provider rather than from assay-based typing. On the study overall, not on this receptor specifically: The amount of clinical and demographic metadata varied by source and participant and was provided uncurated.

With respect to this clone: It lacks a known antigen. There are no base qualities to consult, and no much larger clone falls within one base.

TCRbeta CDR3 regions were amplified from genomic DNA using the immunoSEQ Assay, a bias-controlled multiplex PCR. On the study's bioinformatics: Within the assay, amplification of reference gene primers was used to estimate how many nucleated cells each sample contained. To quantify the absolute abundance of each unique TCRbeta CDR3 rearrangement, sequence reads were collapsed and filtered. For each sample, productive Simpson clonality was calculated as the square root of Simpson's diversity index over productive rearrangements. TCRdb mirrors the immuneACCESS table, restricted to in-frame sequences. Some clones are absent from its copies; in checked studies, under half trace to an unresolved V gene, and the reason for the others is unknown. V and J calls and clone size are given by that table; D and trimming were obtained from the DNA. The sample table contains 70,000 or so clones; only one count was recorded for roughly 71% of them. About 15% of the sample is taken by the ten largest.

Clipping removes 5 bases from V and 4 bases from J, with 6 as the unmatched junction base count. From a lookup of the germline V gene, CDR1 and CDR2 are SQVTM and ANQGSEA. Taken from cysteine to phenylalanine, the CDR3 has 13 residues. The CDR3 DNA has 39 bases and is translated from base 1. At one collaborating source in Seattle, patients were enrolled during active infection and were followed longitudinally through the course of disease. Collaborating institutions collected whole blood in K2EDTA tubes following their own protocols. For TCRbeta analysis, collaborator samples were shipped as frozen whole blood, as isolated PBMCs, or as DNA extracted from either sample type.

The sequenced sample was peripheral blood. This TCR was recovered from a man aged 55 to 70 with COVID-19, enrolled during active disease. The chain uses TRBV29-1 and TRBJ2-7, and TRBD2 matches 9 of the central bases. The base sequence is TGCAGCGTTCGGCGGGAGGGCCGTTACGAGCAGTACTTC. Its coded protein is CSVRREGRYEQYF.